These 7 T cell receptor beta chains share one sample of origin, sequenced in a study of post-analysis software for immune sequencing data (dated by TCRdb to the mid-2010s). Library creation used PCR. Sequencing was carried out with an Illumina HiSeq 2500. Unique molecular identifiers were incorporated into TCR beta cDNA libraries to reduce PCR and sequencing biases. TCRdb itself trimmed the public reads at Q25 with fastp, ran MiXCR and retained productive beta chains. One record per CDR3 amino acid sequence lists the most common genes and DNA. The sample table contains about 430,000 distinct CDR3 sequences; only one count was recorded for about 39% of them. The biggest ten clones account for 6.5% to 8% of the sample. General study outcomes and caveats: Patients showed significantly higher frequencies than controls for 4 or 5 TRBV segments, among them TRBV5-6, TRBV5-1 and TRBV20-1.

Their cognate antigens are unknown. Input material: blood. Source of these receptors: a girl aged 2-9 years with multiple sclerosis.

This clonotype was recorded at least ten times. This sequence joins TRBV6-5 and TRBJ2-5; 8 bases are shared with TRBD1. This CDR3 region has 14 residues. Germline lookup yields CDR1 MNHEY and CDR2 SVGAGI. Trimming took 6 bases from V and 9 from J; bases not matched to a gene: 12. The CDR3 here is CASRRGQASRAQYF. Here the CDR3 DNA reads TGTGCCAGCAGACGGGGACAGGCCTCACGGGCCCAGTACTTC.

For this clonotype: One end of the junction does not line up with germline, which may come from a read error. This rearrangement joins TRBV29-1 to TRBJ1-2; D perhaps matches TRBD1 (5 bases). Germline V gene data show CDR1 as SQVTM and CDR2 as ANQGSEA. The CDR3 is 16 amino acids. The CDR3 reads CGVEDSTGRRGYGYTF. The CDR3 DNA sequence: TGCGGCGTTGAAGATAGCACGGGACGGAGGGGCTATGGCTACACCTTC.

This chain joins TRBV6-1 and TRBJ2-5, with D hard to call. Per the germline V gene, CDR1 is MNHNS and CDR2 is SASEGT. The CDR3 has 13 residues. V lost 7 bases and J 5 bases, leaving 14 bases between the germline ends. The CDR3 region is CASKRTEPETQYF. The CDR3 DNA reads as TGTGCCAGCAAAAGGACCGAGCCGGAGACCCAGTACTTC.

This clonotype was counted once. Germline and junction disagree at one end, which may indicate a read error. The rearrangement uses TRBV7-2 and TRBJ2-5; D may be TRBD2 (5 bases). Germline V lookup: CDR1 SGHTA, CDR2 FQGNSA. The CDR3 extends over 13 amino acids. The CDR3 loop reads CAGSLVWRETQYF. For the CDR3, the DNA is TGTGCCGGCAGCTTAGTTTGGAGGGAGACCCAGTACTTC.

The chain joins TRBV29-1 to TRBJ2-3, with no clear D. The CDR3 is made up of 13 amino acids. Trimming took off 4 bases at V and 2 bases at J, with 10 bases between the two ends. The germline CDR1 and CDR2 sequences are SQVTM and ANQGSEA. The CDR3 reads CSVGARLTDTQYF. Written as DNA, the CDR3 is TGCAGCGTTGGGGCTAGGCTCACAGATACGCAGTATTTT.

J is TRBJ2-4 and V is TRBV7-2; 9 nucleotides align to TRBD1. This CDR3 has 19 residues. The trim removed 5 bases at V and 1 base at J, leaving 15 bases unmatched. Germline CDR1 SGHTA, CDR2 FQGNSA. The CDR3 reads CASSRRPGTGSGAKNIQYF. The CDR3 coding sequence is TGTGCCAGCAGCAGACGTCCCGGGACAGGGAGTGGGGCCAAAAACATTCAGTACTTC. Filled out from reference TRBV7-2 and TRBJ2-4, the complete variable domain reads GAGVSQSPSNKVTEKGKDVELRCDPISGHTALYWYRQSLGQGLEFLIYFQGNSAPDKSGLPSDRFSAERTGGSVSTLTIQRTQQEDSAVYLCASSRRPGTGSGAKNIQYFGAGTRLSVL.

The chain employs TRBV20-1 and TRBJ2-7; D gene unclear. Germline CDR1 is DFQATT and CDR2 is SNEGSKA (reference sequence). The CDR3 spans 14 residues. V was cut by 1 base and J by 5 bases, with 15 bases left in between. The CDR3 spells CSARVLGLGHEQYF. CDR3 sequence (DNA): TGCAGTGCTAGAGTTTTGGGGTTAGGCCACGAGCAGTACTTC.